These 32 T cell receptor beta chains were all obtained from the same sample, sequenced in a study of control samples from healthy donors and cancer patients. TCRdb's table, derived via immunoSEQ multiplex PCR, lists solely in-frame clones and lacks some. In the table there are 230,000 or so clones, about 95% of which are singletons. Sequenced sample: blood. The receptors were sampled from a man aged 45-65 years in good health.

For the CDR3, the DNA is TGTGCCAGTATTTGGGAATTAACTCTTCCGAACACCGGGGAGCTGTTTTTT. It specifies CASIWELTLPNTGELFF. V is TRBV19 and J is TRBJ2-2; D call uncertain. Germline assignment: CDR1 LNHDA and CDR2 SQIVND (reference sequence). V lost 7 bases and J 0 bases, leaving 18 bases between the germline ends. This CDR3 is built from 17 residues. The whole variable domain, remainder taken from reference TRBV19 and TRBJ2-2, is DGGITQSPKYLFRKEGQNVTLSCEQNLNHDAMYWYRQDPGQGLRLIYYSQIVNDFQKGDIAEGYSVSREKKESFPLTVTSAQKNPTAFYLCASIWELTLPNTGELFFGEGSRLTVL.

The chain employs TRBV7-8 and TRBJ2-3, with unresolved D. Deletions cut 2 bases from V and 4 bases from J, with 10 bases between. Germline V gene lookup returns CDR1 SGHVS and CDR2 FQNEAQ. CDR3 length: 14 residues. This CDR3 reads CASSLSTPADTQYF. The CDR3 DNA sequence: TGTGCCAGCAGCTTATCGACCCCCGCAGATACGCAGTATTTT. The variable domain in full, with the rest retrieved from reference TRBV7-8 and TRBJ2-3, is GAGVSQSPRYKVAKRGQDVALRCDPISGHVSLFWYQQALGQGPEFLTYFQNEAQLDKSGLPSDRFFAERPEGSVSTLKIQRTQQEDSAVYLCASSLSTPADTQYFGPGTRLTVL.

The J gene is TRBJ1-5, the V gene TRBV28, with 9 bases matching TRBD1. Germline CDR1 is MDHEN and CDR2 is SYDVKM. The CDR3 covers 16 residues. J gave up 4 bases and V 3 bases, and 7 bases lay outside the gene matches. The CDR3 sequence is CASSLAGQGENQPQHF. The CDR3 DNA follows: TGTGCCAGCAGTTTGGCGGGACAGGGAGAAAATCAGCCCCAGCATTTT.

The chain is built from TRBV4-1 and TRBJ2-1; the match to TRBD2 covers 13 bases. The CDR3 totals 17 residues. Germline assignment: CDR1 MGHRA and CDR2 YSYEKL. J was trimmed by 8 bases and V by 1 base; bases with no gene match: 8. The CDR3 sequence: CASSQVGRTSGGYEQFF. The CDR3 nucleotides are TGCGCCAGCAGCCAAGTAGGTCGGACTAGCGGGGGATATGAGCAGTTCTTC.

The gene calls are TRBV27 and TRBJ2-3; D possibly uses TRBD1 or TRBD2 (5 bases each). The CDR3 has 15 residues. Looked up from germline, CDR1 is MNHEY and CDR2 is SMNVEV (reference sequence). V was shortened by 7 bases and J by 2 bases, with 16 bases between the two germline ends. The chain's CDR3 is CASIPRGGPTDTQYF. The CDR3 nucleotides read TGTGCCAGCATCCCCCGGGGCGGTCCCACAGATACGCAGTATTTT.

This clone was picked up a small number of times. The chain joins TRBV2 to TRBJ2-1; tentatively, D is TRBD1 (6 bases). There are 13 residues in the CDR3. V was pared by 3 bases and J by 12 bases, with 15 bases between. CDR1 is SNHLY, CDR2 FYNNEI, per germline. DNA for the CDR3: TGTGCCAGCAGTGATGAGCAGGGGCTTGGGCAGTTCTTC. It codes for CASSDEQGLGQFF.

This clone was seen only once. The V gene is TRBV28, the J gene TRBJ1-5; D possibly corresponds to TRBD1 (6 bases). Trimming left V 2 bases short and J 9 bases short, with 8 bases between. Germline-derived CDR1 and CDR2 are MDHEN and SYDVKM. This CDR3 region has 12 residues. CDR3 sequence: CASSLKGGPQHF. For the CDR3, the DNA is TGTGCCAGCAGTTTAAAAGGGGGGCCCCAGCATTTT.

The chain uses TRBV4-1 and TRBJ1-2, with D possibly matching TRBD1 (5 bases). The ends were cut back, 3 bases at V and 1 base at J, with 18 bases in the middle. CDR1 is MGHRA, CDR2 YSYEKL, per germline. The CDR3 sequence is 17 residues long. DNA for the CDR3: TGCGCCAGCAGCCAGGTTTTCGGACAACAGCTTAACTATGGCTACACCTTC. Protein product: CASSQVFGQQLNYGYTF.

The J gene is TRBJ1-6, the V gene TRBV30; D call uncertain. The CDR3 sequence is 11 residues long. The V end was cut by 0 bases, the J end by 13 bases, with 7 bases between. CDR1 is GTSNPN, CDR2 SVGIG, per germline (reference sequence). The CDR3 loop reads CAWSVGWPLHF. The CDR3 bases are TGTGCCTGGAGTGTAGGGTGGCCCCTCCACTTT.

V is TRBV5-1 and J is TRBJ2-2; D remains unclear. Germline CDR1 is SGHRS and CDR2 is YFSETQ. This CDR3 is 15 amino acids long. Trimming left V 1 base short and J 0 bases short, with 7 bases between. The CDR3 protein is CASSLSRPNTGELFF. In DNA form, the CDR3 reads TGCGCCAGCAGCTTGAGTAGGCCGAACACCGGGGAGCTGTTTTTT.

The CDR3 DNA reads as TGCGCCAGCAGTCTCCGAATCTACGAGCAGTACGTC. Amino acid sequence: CASSLRIYEQYV. This sequence joins TRBV23-1 and TRBJ2-7, with D uncertain. TRBV23-1 has ORF status, its function being uncertain. There are 12 residues in the CDR3. Trimming stripped 4 bases from V and 3 bases from J, with 7 bases between.

This sequence joins TRBV5-1 and TRBJ2-5; 9 positions agree with TRBD1. Losses at the gene ends were 4 bases for V and 4 bases for J; bases not matched to a gene: 8. The CDR3 consists of 15 residues. The V gene's germline CDR1 is SGHRS and CDR2 YFSETQ. The CDR3 here is CASSVRDRARETQYF. The CDR3 DNA reads as TGCGCCAGCAGCGTCCGGGACAGGGCTAGAGAGACCCAGTACTTC. The whole variable domain, remainder taken from reference TRBV5-1 and TRBJ2-5, is KAGVTQTPRYLIKTRGQQVTLSCSPISGHRSVSWYQQTPGQGLQFLFEYFSETQRNKGNFPGRFSGRQFSNSRSEMNVSTLELGDSALYLCASSVRDRARETQYFGPGTRLLVL.

The genes are TRBV11-2 and TRBJ1-5, with D uncertain. The ends were cut back, 6 bases at V and 9 bases at J, with 15 bases in the middle. The CDR3 runs to 13 residues. Germline values: CDR1 SGHAT, CDR2 FQNNGV. CDR3 DNA sequence: TGTGCCAGCAGTCCCAATTCCCCGATGCCCCAGCATTTT. Encoded protein: CASSPNSPMPQHF.

The chain's CDR3 is CASGRGPIKETQYF. DNA of the CDR3: TGTGCCAGCGGGCGGGGGCCTATTAAAGAGACCCAGTACTTC. The chain links TRBV7-9 to TRBJ2-5; D might be TRBD2 (7 bases). Trimming cost V 8 bases and J 3 bases, with 16 bases left between them. Germline V gene data show CDR1 as SEHNR and CDR2 as FQNEAQ (reference sequence). The CDR3 is 14 residues long.

The chain joins TRBV5-1 to TRBJ2-5; D remains unclear. The CDR3 runs 14 residues. Trimming cost V 0 bases and J 5 bases, with 11 bases left between them. The germline CDR1 and CDR2 sequences are SGHRS and YFSETQ. CDR3 bases: TGCGCCAGCAGCTTGGCCCAGTCTGTTGAGACCCAGTACTTC. Translation gives CASSLAQSVETQYF. Drawing the rest from reference TRBV5-1 and TRBJ2-5, the complete variable domain is KAGVTQTPRYLIKTRGQQVTLSCSPISGHRSVSWYQQTPGQGLQFLFEYFSETQRNKGNFPGRFSGRQFSNSRSEMNVSTLELGDSALYLCASSLAQSVETQYFGPGTRLLVL.

The genes are TRBV2 and TRBJ2-3; 11 bases line up with TRBD2. The germline gives CDR1 SNHLY, CDR2 FYNNEI. Trimming took 0 bases from V and 3 from J; bases not matched to a gene: 5. This CDR3 is 17 amino acids long. CDR3 loop: CASSEALAGGQTDTQYF. CDR3 in DNA: TGTGCCAGCAGTGAAGCTTTAGCGGGGGGGCAGACAGATACGCAGTATTTT.

The chain joins TRBV28 to TRBJ1-2; 10 bases align to TRBD1. With V trimmed by 5 bases and J by 2 bases, 5 bases remained unmatched. The CDR3 sequence is 15 residues long. Germline V gene sequence: CDR1 MDHEN, CDR2 SYDVKM. CDR3 nucleotides: TGTGCCAGCAGTACCGAGACAGGGGGCAACTATGGCTACACCTTC. The encoded protein is CASSTETGGNYGYTF.

In nucleotides, the CDR3 is TGTGCCACCTCGGACACGGGCTATGGCTACACCTTC. Its protein is CATSDTGYGYTF. The V call is TRBV2, the J call TRBJ1-2, with D maybe TRBD1 (5 bases). In germline, CDR1 is SNHLY, CDR2 FYNNEI. The length of the CDR3 is 12 residues. Trimming removed 10 bases from V and 4 bases from J, with 13 bases in between.

In this sample, this clone turned up once. This chain links TRBV15 with TRBJ2-3; no clear D. The germline V and J ends were trimmed by 5 bases and 5 bases, with 11 bases remaining between them. The CDR3 consists of 13 residues. The germline V gene has CDR1 LNHNV and CDR2 YYDKDF (reference sequence). Here the CDR3 DNA reads TGTGCCACCAGCCCCCGAATGGAAGATACGCAGTATTTT. Translated: CATSPRMEDTQYF.

The CDR3 nucleotides read TGTGCCAGCAGTGTTCAAATCGACTACGAGCAGTACGTC. It translates to CASSVQIDYEQYV. The V and J genes are TRBV2 and TRBJ2-7; D unclear. The germline V gene has CDR1 SNHLY and CDR2 FYNNEI. The CDR3 length is 13 residues. V gave up 4 bases and J gave up 3 bases, with 10 bases separating them.

This chain connects TRBV5-1 to TRBJ2-2; 8 bases are shared with TRBD1. Trimming cost V 1 base and J 5 bases; bases outside gene matches: 4. CDR1 is SGHRS, CDR2 YFSETQ, per germline. The CDR3 sequence is 15 residues long. CDR3 amino acids: CASSLQGAGTGELFF. CDR3 coding DNA: TGCGCCAGCAGCTTGCAGGGGGCGGGGACCGGGGAGCTGTTTTTT. Filled out from reference TRBV5-1 and TRBJ2-2, the complete variable domain reads KAGVTQTPRYLIKTRGQQVTLSCSPISGHRSVSWYQQTPGQGLQFLFEYFSETQRNKGNFPGRFSGRQFSNSRSEMNVSTLELGDSALYLCASSLQGAGTGELFFGEGSRLTVL.

The chain's CDR3 is CASTGTGGREKLFF. Written as DNA, the CDR3 is TGTGCCAGCACCGGGACAGGGGGTCGGGAAAAACTGTTTTTT. The J gene is TRBJ1-4, the V gene TRBV2, with TRBD1 identical over 11 bases. Losses at the gene ends were 7 bases for V and 8 bases for J; bases not matched to a gene: 6. CDR1 is SNHLY and CDR2 is FYNNEI in the germline V gene. The CDR3 is 14 amino acids.

The chain joins TRBV2 to TRBJ2-2; D is ambiguous. The length of the CDR3 is 11 residues. The V end lost 8 bases, the J end lost 6 bases, and 7 bases lay between the germline ends. The germline V gene has CDR1 SNHLY and CDR2 FYNNEI. The CDR3 loop is CASLLAGELFF. DNA of the CDR3: TGTGCCAGCTTGCTAGCCGGGGAGCTGTTTTTT.

V is TRBV30 and J is TRBJ2-5, with 8 nucleotides matching TRBD1. The ends lost 3 bases at V and 5 bases at J; junction bases unmatched: 8. The germline gives CDR1 GTSNPN, CDR2 SVGIG (reference sequence). The CDR3 length is 14 residues. CDR3 DNA: TGTGCCTGGAGGGGACAGGCCATAACGGAGACCCAGTACTTC. This encodes CAWRGQAITETQYF.

The rearrangement links TRBV7-8 to TRBJ2-7, with D hard to call. The CDR3 is 13 residues long. V shed 6 bases and J shed 3 bases, with 12 bases lying between them. The germline CDR1 and CDR2 sequences are SGHVS and FQNEAQ. Here the CDR3 DNA reads TGTGCCAGCAGTGTGGAGCAGAACTACGAGCAGTACTTC. It encodes CASSVEQNYEQYF.

This clone was recorded once. CDR3: CASRRAQNTEAFF. DNA for the CDR3: TGTGCCAGCAGACGGGCCCAGAACACTGAAGCTTTCTTT. The chain couples TRBV5-5 to TRBJ1-1, with D hard to call. Germline CDR1 reads SGHKS; CDR2 reads YYEKEE (reference sequence). This CDR3 comprises 13 residues. Trimming stripped 5 bases from V and 1 base from J, with 9 bases between.

The genes are TRBV19 and TRBJ1-3; the D is unclear. V lost 1 base and J lost 8, with 12 bases in between. The CDR3 runs 14 residues. Germline loops: CDR1 LNHDA, CDR2 SQIVND (reference sequence). The CDR3 bases are TGTGCCAGTAGTATAGGCGGAGGATATGACACCATATATTTT. Translated, it gives CASSIGGGYDTIYF.

This clone came up a few times. The CDR3 protein is CASRLTSESEQFF. The DNA of the CDR3 is TGTGCCAGCAGGCTTACTAGCGAAAGTGAGCAGTTCTTC. The rearrangement joins TRBV6-5 to TRBJ2-1, with 7 bases aligning to TRBD2. Trimming removed 6 bases from V and 9 bases from J; junction bases left unmatched: 8. Germline V gene data show CDR1 as MNHEY and CDR2 as SVGAGI. The CDR3 consists of 13 residues.

V usage is TRBV5-4 and J usage is TRBJ1-2; a possible D gene is TRBD1 (6 bases). This CDR3 region has 16 residues. Looked up from germline, CDR1 is SGHNT and CDR2 is YYREEE (reference sequence). The ends were cut back, 4 bases at V and 6 bases at J, with 22 bases in the middle. Here the CDR3 reads CASSNTYTREGDGYTF. The CDR3 region has the DNA TGTGCCAGCAGCAATACTTACACACGCGAGGGGGATGGCTACACCTTC.

The chain links TRBV4-2 to TRBJ1-1; no clear D. The CDR3 has 13 residues. Germline V gene lookup returns CDR1 LGHNA and CDR2 YNFKEQ. The V gene lost 0 bases and the J gene lost 0 bases, with 2 bases spanning the gap. For the CDR3, the DNA is TGTGCCAGCAGCCAAGAGATGAACACTGAAGCTTTCTTT. Its translation: CASSQEMNTEAFF.

The J gene is TRBJ2-7, the V gene TRBV21-1; TRBD1 is the table's D call and was not checked against the DNA. TRBV21-1 is termed a pseudogene. This CDR3 region has 13 residues. CDR3 sequence reads: CASSAHRGPNQYV. CDR3 bases: TGTGCCAGCAGCGCACACAGGGGGCCGAATCAGTACGTC.

The V call is TRBV28, the J call TRBJ1-2; D possibly corresponds to TRBD1 (5 bases). Germline assignment: CDR1 MDHEN and CDR2 SYDVKM. Trimming stripped 7 bases from V and 3 bases from J, with 18 bases between. The CDR3 has 15 amino acids. The CDR3 region is CASNEEGRRDYGYTF. As DNA, the CDR3 is TGTGCCAGCAACGAGGAGGGGAGGAGGGACTATGGCTACACCTTC.